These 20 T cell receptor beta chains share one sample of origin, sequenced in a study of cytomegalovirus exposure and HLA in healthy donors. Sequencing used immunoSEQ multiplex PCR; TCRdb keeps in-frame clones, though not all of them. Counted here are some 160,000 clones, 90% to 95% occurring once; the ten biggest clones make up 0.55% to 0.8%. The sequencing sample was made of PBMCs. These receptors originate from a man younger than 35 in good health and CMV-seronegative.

CDR3 DNA: TGTGCCAGCAGACTCAAGCGGGCCGGCCAAGAGACCCAGTACTTC. Its protein product is CASRLKRAGQETQYF. The J gene is TRBJ2-5, the V gene TRBV6-5; D may be TRBD2 (6 bases). This CDR3 spans 15 amino acids. V lost 6 bases to trimming and J lost 1 base, with 15 bases between them. The germline V gene has CDR1 MNHEY and CDR2 SVGAGI.

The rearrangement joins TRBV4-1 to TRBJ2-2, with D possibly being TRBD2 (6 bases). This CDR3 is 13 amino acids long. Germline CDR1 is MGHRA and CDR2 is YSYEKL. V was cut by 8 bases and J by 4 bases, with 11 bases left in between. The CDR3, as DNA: TGCGCCAGCTGGGACTTCTCCACCGGGGAGCTGTTTTTT. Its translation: CASWDFSTGELFF.

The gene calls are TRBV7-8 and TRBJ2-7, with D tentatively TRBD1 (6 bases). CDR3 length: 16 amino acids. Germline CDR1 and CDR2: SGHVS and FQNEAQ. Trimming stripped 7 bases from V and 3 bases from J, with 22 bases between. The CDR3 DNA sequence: TGTGCCAGCATTCCCGCGGTGGCAGGGGACCTCTACGAGCAGTACTTC. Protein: CASIPAVAGDLYEQYF.

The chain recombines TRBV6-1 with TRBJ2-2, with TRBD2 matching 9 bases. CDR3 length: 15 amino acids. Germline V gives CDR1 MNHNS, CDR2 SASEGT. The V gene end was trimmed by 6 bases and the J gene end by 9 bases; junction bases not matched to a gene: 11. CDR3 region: CASRKERGDRRELFF. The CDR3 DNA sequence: TGTGCCAGCAGAAAGGAGCGGGGGGACCGTCGGGAGCTGTTTTTT.

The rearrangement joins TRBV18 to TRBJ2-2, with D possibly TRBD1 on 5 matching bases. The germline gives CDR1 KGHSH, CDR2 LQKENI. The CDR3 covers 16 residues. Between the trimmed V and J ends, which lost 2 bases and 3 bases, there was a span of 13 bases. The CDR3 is CASSPWQTGDTGELFF. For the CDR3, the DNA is TGTGCCAGCTCACCATGGCAAACAGGAGACACCGGGGAGCTGTTTTTT.

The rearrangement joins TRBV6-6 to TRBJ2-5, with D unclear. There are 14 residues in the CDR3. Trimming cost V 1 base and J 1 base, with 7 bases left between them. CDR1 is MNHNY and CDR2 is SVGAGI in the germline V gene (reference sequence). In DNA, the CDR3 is TGTGCCAGCAGTTACTGGAGACCCCAAGAGACCCAGTACTTC. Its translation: CASSYWRPQETQYF.

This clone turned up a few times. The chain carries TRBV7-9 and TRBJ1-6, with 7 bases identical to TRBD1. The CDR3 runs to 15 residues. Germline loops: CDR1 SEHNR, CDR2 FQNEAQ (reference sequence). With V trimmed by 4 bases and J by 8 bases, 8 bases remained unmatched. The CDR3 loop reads CASSSFTGVDSPLHF. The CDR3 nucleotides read TGTGCCAGCAGCTCCTTTACAGGGGTGGATTCACCCCTCCACTTT.

CDR3 sequence: CASSQDWLAGNNEQFF. The DNA for the CDR3 is TGCGCCAGCAGCCAAGATTGGCTAGCGGGAAACAATGAGCAGTTCTTC. V gene TRBV4-3 combines with J gene TRBJ2-1, with TRBD2 matching 9 bases. Germline V gene lookup returns CDR1 LGHNA and CDR2 YSLEER. V lost 0 bases to trimming and J lost 5 bases; unmatched junction nucleotides: 5. The CDR3 contains 16 residues.

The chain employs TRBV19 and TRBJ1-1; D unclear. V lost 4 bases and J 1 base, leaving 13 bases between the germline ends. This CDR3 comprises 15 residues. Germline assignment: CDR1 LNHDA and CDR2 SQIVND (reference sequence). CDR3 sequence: CASSNGRLGNTEAFF. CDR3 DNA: TGTGCCAGTAGTAACGGGAGGCTAGGGAACACTGAAGCTTTCTTT.

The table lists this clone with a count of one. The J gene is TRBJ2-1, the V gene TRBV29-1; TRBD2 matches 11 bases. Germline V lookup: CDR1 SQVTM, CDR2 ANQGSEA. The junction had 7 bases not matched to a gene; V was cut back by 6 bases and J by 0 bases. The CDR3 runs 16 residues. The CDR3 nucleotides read TGCAGCGTGGGACTAGCGGCCTCTTCCTCCTACAATGAGCAGTTCTTC. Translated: CSVGLAASSSYNEQFF.

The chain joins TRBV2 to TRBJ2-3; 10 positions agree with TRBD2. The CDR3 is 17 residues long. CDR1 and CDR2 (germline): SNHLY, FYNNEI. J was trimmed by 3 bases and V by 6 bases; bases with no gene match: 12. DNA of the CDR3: TGTGCCAGCAGGCGAACTAGCGGGGAGCCAGGTACAGATACGCAGTATTTT. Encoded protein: CASRRTSGEPGTDTQYF.

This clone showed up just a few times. The CDR3: CASSPDTSNQPQHF. CDR3 in DNA: TGTGCCAGCAGCCCGGACACTTCCAATCAGCCCCAGCATTTT. The chain combines TRBV2 with TRBJ1-5, with D perhaps TRBD1 (5 bases). CDR1 and CDR2 from the germline V gene are SNHLY and FYNNEI. The CDR3 is made up of 14 amino acids. Deletions cut 6 bases from V and 3 bases from J, with 12 bases between.

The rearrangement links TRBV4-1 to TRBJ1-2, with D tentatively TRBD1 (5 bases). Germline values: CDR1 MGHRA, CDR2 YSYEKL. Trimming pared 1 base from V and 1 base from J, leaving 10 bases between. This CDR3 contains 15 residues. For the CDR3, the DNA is TGCGCCAGCAGCCAAGGACAGACCCTTAACTATGGCTACACCTTC. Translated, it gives CASSQGQTLNYGYTF.

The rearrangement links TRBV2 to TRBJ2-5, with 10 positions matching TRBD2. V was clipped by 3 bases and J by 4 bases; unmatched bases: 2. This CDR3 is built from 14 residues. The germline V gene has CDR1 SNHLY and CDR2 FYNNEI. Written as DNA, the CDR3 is TGTGCCAGCAGTGATTCTAGCGGGGGAGAGACCCAGTACTTC. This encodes CASSDSSGGETQYF.

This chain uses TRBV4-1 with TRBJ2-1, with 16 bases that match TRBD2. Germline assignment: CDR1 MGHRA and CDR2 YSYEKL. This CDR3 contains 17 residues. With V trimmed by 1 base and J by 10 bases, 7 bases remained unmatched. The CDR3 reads CASSQGQGLAGGLEQFF. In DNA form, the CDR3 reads TGCGCCAGCAGCCAAGGACAGGGACTAGCGGGGGGGTTAGAGCAGTTCTTC.

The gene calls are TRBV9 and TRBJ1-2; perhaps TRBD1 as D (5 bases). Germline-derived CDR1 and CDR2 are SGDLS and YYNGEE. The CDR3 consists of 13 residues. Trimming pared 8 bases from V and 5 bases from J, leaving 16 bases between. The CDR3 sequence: CARTTTELYGYTF. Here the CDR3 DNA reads TGTGCCAGGACGACGACAGAGCTTTATGGCTACACCTTC.

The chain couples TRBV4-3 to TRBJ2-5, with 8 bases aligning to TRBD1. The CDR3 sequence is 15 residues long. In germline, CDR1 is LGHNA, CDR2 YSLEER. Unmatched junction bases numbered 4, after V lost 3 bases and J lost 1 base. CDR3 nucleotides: TGCGCCAGCAGCCACGGGACAGGAAGCCAAGAGACCCAGTACTTC. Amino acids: CASSHGTGSQETQYF.

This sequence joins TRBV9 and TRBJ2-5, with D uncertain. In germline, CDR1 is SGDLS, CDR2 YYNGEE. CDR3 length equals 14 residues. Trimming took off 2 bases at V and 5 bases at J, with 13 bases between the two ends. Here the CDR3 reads CASSVDPAGETQYF. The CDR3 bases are TGTGCCAGCAGCGTCGACCCGGCCGGGGAGACCCAGTACTTC.

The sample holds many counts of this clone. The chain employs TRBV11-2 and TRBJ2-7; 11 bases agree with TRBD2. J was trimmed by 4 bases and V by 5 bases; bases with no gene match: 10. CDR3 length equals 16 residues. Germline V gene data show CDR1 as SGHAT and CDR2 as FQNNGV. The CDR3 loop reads CASSPGLAGIGYEQYF. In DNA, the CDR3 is TGTGCCAGCAGCCCAGGACTAGCGGGTATTGGGTACGAGCAGTACTTC.

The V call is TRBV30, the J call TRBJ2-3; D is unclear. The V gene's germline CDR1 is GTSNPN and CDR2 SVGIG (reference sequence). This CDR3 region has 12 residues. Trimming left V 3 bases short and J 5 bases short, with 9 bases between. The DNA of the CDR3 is TGTGCCTGGAGAGTGTACAGAGATACGCAGTATTTT. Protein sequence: CAWRVYRDTQYF. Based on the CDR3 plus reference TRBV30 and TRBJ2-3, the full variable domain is SQTIHQWPATLVQPVGSPLSLECTVEGTSNPNLYWYRQAAGRGLQLLFYSVGIGQISSEVPQNLSASRPQDRQFILSSKKLLLSDSGFYLCAWRVYRDTQYFGPGTRLTVL.